This T cell receptor (beta chain) was captured in a study of CD8 T cells in ankylosing spondylitis. General study findings and limits: Previously reported in reactive arthritis synovial fluid and blood were some of the motif variants. Disease-associated clones were CD8+ and fairly uncommon in peripheral blood.

CDR1 is DFQATT and CDR2 is SNEGSKA in the germline V gene (reference sequence). Germline trimming cut 1 base from V and 2 bases from J; bases unmatched to any gene: 11. There are 16 residues in the CDR3. This clonotype was picked up many times. The antigen is not known. The authors made TCR beta libraries by quantitative 5'-RACE with molecular barcodes. MiXCR, applied by TCRdb to the 5' RACE reads, yields one record per CDR3 protein. Here the sample spans about 300,000 distinct CDR3 sequences, roughly 12% being singletons. The chain couples TRBV20-1 to TRBJ2-7; 7 nucleotides align to TRBD1. The clonotype comes from a female donor with ankylosing spondylitis or in good health (not recorded which). The specimen sequenced was blood, either unsorted or a sorted T cell fraction (not recorded which). CDR3 bases: TGCAGTGCTAGAGCCGGGAACAGGGGTCCCCCCTACGAGCAGTACTTC. It encodes CSARAGNRGPPYEQYF.